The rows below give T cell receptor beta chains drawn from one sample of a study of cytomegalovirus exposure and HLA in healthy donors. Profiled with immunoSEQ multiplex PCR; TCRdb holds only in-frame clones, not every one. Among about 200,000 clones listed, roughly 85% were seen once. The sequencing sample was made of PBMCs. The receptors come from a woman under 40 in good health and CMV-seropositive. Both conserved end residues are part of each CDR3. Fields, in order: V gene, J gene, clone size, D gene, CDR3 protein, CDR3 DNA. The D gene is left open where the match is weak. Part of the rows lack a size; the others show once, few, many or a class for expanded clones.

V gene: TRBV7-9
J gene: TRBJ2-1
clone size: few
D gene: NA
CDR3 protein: CASSPLSNEQFF
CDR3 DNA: TGTGCCAGCAGCCCCCTCTCCAATGAGCAGTTCTTC

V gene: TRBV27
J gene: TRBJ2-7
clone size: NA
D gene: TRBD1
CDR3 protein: CASSSDRESAEQYF
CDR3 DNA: TGTGCCAGCAGTTCGGACAGGGAAAGCGCCGAGCAGTACTTC

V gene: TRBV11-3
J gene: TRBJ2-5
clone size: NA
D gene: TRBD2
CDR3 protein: CASSPVAGQETQYF
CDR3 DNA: TGTGCCAGCAGCCCCGTAGCGGGGCAAGAGACCCAGTACTTC

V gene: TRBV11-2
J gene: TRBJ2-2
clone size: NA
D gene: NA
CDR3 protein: CASSLGRGTGELFF
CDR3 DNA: TGTGCCAGCAGCTTAGGAAGGGGCACCGGGGAGCTGTTTTTT

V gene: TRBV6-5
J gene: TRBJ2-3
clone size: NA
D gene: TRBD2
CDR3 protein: CASRRAGANTDTQYF
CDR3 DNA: TGTGCCAGCAGAAGAGCGGGAGCCAACACAGATACGCAGTATTTT

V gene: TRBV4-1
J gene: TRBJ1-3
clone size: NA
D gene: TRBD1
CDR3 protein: CASSQKGTGPGNTIYF
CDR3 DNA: TGCGCCAGCAGCCAAAAGGGGACAGGGCCTGGAAACACCATATATTTT

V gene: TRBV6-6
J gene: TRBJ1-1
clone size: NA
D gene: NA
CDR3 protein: CASSYSPGMNTEAFF
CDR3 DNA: TGTGCCAGCAGTTACTCACCGGGTATGAACACTGAAGCTTTCTTT

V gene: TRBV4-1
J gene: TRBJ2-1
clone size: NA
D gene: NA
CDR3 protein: CASSQESRDWAEQYNEQFF
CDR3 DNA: TGCGCCAGCAGCCAAGAATCGAGGGATTGGGCCGAACAATACAATGAGCAGTTCTTC

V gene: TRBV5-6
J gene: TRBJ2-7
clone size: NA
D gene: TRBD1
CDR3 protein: CASSPGQGAYEQYF
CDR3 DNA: TGTGCCAGCAGCCCCGGACAGGGGGCCTACGAGCAGTACTTC

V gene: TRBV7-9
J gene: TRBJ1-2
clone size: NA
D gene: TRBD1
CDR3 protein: CASTWTGENYGYTF
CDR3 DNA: TGTGCCAGCACATGGACAGGGGAAAACTATGGCTACACCTTC

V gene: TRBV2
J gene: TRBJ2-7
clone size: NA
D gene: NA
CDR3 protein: CASSEALPGRTYEQYF
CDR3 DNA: TGTGCCAGCAGTGAAGCGCTTCCTGGGAGAACCTACGAGCAGTACTTC

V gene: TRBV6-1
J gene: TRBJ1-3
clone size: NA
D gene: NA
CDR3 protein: CASSEAVFSSGNTIYF
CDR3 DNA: TGTGCCAGCAGTGAAGCGGTGTTCAGCTCTGGAAACACCATATATTTT

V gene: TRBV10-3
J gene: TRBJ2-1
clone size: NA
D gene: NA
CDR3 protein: CAITNGGPGGNEQFF
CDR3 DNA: TGTGCCATCACCAACGGAGGGCCAGGGGGGAATGAGCAGTTCTTC

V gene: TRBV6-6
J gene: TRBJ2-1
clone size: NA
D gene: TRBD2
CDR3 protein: CASSPTLAGGSNEQFF
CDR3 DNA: TGTGCCAGCAGCCCCACGCTAGCGGGAGGAAGCAATGAGCAGTTCTTC

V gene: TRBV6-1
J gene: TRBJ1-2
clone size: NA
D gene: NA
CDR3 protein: CASSVERASVGYTF
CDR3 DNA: TGTGCCAGCAGTGTCGAGCGGGCTTCCGTTGGCTACACCTTC

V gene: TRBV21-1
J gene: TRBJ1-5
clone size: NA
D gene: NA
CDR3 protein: CASSKRHGSNQPQHF
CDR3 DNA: TGTGCCAGCAGCAAGAGGCATGGAAGCAATCAGCCCCAGCATTTT

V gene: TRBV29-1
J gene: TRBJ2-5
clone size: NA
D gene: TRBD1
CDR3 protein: CSVPGTGGETQYF
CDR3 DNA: TGCAGCGTCCCCGGGACAGGTGGGGAGACCCAGTACTTC

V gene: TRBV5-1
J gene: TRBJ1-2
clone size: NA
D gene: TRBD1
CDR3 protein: CASSLNPGQGTYGYTF
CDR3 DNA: TGCGCCAGCAGCTTGAACCCGGGACAGGGGACCTATGGCTACACCTTC

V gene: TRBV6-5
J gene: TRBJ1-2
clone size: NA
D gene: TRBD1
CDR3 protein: CASSRDRGLYGYTF
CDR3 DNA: TGTGCCAGCAGTAGGGACAGGGGGTTATATGGCTACACCTTC

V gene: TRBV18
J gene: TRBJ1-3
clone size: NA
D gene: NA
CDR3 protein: CASSLTEAGNTIYF
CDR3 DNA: TGTGCCAGCTCATTGACCGAGGCTGGAAACACCATATATTTT

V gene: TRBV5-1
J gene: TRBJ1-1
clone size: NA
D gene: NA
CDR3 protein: CASSLYSTGNTEAFF
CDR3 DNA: TGCGCCAGCAGCTTGTATAGTACGGGGAACACTGAAGCTTTCTTT

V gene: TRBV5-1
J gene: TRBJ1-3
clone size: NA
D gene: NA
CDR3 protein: CASSDRQGDGNTIYF
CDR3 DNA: TGCGCCAGCAGCGACCGGCAGGGTGACGGAAACACCATATATTTT

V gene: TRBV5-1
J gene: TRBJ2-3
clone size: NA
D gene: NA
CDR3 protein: CASSPGPTDTQYF
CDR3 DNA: TGCGCCAGCAGCCCAGGGCCGACAGATACGCAGTATTTT

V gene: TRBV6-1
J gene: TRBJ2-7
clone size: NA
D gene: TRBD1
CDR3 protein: CASKEGATPSYEQYF
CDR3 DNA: TGTGCCAGCAAAGAGGGGGCCACCCCCTCCTACGAGCAGTACTTC

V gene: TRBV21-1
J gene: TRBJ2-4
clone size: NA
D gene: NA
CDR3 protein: CASSFPPHGVAKNIQYF
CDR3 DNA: TGTGCCAGCAGCTTTCCACCCCACGGGGTGGCCAAAAACATTCAGTACTTC

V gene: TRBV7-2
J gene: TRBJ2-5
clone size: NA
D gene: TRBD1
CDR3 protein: CASSYATGVGETQYF
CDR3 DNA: TGTGCCAGCAGCTATGCTACAGGGGTCGGGGAGACCCAGTACTTC

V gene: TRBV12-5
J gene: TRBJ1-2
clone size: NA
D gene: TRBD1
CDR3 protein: CASGPRTGDRDYGYTF
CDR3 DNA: TGTGCTAGTGGCCCCCGGACAGGGGATCGGGACTATGGCTACACCTTC

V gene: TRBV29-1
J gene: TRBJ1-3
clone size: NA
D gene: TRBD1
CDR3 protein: CSVFVGTGSSGNTIYF
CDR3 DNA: TGCAGCGTTTTTGTCGGGACAGGCAGCTCTGGAAACACCATATATTTT

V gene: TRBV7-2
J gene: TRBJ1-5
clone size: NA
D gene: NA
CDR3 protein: CASSLGRSNQPQHF
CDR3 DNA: TGTGCCAGCAGCTTGGGGAGGAGCAATCAGCCCCAGCATTTT

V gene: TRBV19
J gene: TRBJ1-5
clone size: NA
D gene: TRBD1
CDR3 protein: CASSVTGGLSRPQHF
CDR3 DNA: TGTGCCAGTAGTGTGACAGGGGGCCTTAGTAGGCCCCAGCATTTT

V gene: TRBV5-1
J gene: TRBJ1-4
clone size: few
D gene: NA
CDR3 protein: CASSSGQLATNEKLFF
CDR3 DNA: TGCGCCAGCAGCTCCGGACAGCTGGCAACTAATGAAAAACTGTTTTTT

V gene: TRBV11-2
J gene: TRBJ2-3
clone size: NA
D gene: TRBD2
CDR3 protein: CASSLAGGLTDTQYF
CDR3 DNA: TGTGCCAGCAGCTTAGCGGGGGGACTCACAGATACGCAGTATTTT